This is a list of T cell receptor beta chains from one sample in a study of OX40 agonist ivuxolimab in advanced cancers. Profiled with immunoSEQ multiplex PCR; TCRdb holds only in-frame clones, not every one. The table includes over 85,000 clones, about 90% detected once. Sequencing was performed on CD4+ or CD8+ T cells sorted from blood, taken in a trial of the OX40 agonist ivuxolimab. The receptors shown here come from an adult with an advanced solid tumor such as melanoma, head and neck, liver or kidney cancer. CDR3s include the opening cysteine and the closing phenylalanine or tryptophan.

TRBV5-1	CASSLGLRGIDTQYF
TRBV6-5	CASNTGNGPAFF
TRBV5-1	CASSSGTGISGANVLTF
TRBV10-3	CAISESRGAGTDTQYF
TRBV5-1	CASSPRTVYNEQFF
TRBV19	CASRPPGTGFDTQYF
TRBV28	CASSLEGRVGDTQYF
TRBV7-2	CASSPWAFPYEQYF
TRBV18	CASSPGGTSRNTGELFF
TRBV27	CASSLSGGTVSYEQYF
TRBV11-2	CASSGLSGKHEQFF
TRBV7-3	CASSFGGSGNTIYF
TRBV11-3	CASSLGGGPHQFF
TRBV10-1	CASSGDSDYEQYF
TRBV27	CASSLFGTSQETQYF
TRBV7-9	CASSYRGLEQFF
TRBV30	CAGVLRDRASYEQYF